Detailed here is one T cell receptor beta chain. Its antigen is still unknown. No quality values exist for individual bases; no much larger clone is one base distant. CD8 naive samples were CD45RO-negative cells positively selected for CCR7, giving a CD45RA+CCR7+ population that excluded TemRA cells. The donors were healthy, HIV-negative adults with no recently reported acute infections or vaccinations. Every donor was a Caucasian adult living in Nashville, Tennessee, USA. Blood was collected by leukapheresis, and PBMCs were isolated by Ficoll-Histopaque density gradient centrifugation and then cryopreserved in liquid nitrogen vapor phase. Analytical flow cytometry was used to check the purity and quantity of each magnetically sorted T cell population. Genomic DNA was isolated from every sorted fraction and measured by UV absorbance on a Nanodrop 2000c. The CDR1 and CDR2 encoded by the germline V gene are MNHNS and SASEGT. From the cysteine up to the phenylalanine, the CDR3 has a length of 17 residues. Only CDR3 DNA remains: 51 bases, in frame from the first base. V was cut back by 2 bases and J by 4 bases, leaving a gap of 15 bases between them.

The sample is drawn from a study of shared clonotypes between healthy human individuals (dated by TCRdb to 2019 to 2021). General notes on the study: The cohort included three men and two women between 18 and 49 years of age. The study deeply sequenced blood TCR repertoires of about 5 healthy adults to estimate repertoire size and the extent of clonotype sharing between individuals. Each donor's leukapheresis produced roughly between roughly 0.85 and 10 billion PBMCs. Libraries were prepared and TCR repertoires were sequenced by different laboratories using diverse techniques, in order to increase sequencing depth and limit assay-specific biases. For each donor, three plates each were used for CD4 naive and CD4 memory, two plates were used for CD8 naive, and one plate was used for CD8 memory.

The paper's findings and limits, for the study overall: Larger estimated clonotype richness was generally found for naive subsets than for memory subsets. The genetic and exposure-history diversity represented was limited by the small number of donors. Based on pairwise subsampling, the degree of clonotype sharing among donors was expected to be affected by sequencing depth. Clonotypes shared by all four sorted-subset donors showed higher generation probabilities than non-shared clonotypes. Sampling was limited to blood, and TCR repertoires in tissue likely differ from TCR repertoires in blood. Sharing across several donors was observed for approximately 5% of naive CD4, less than 4% of naive CD8, over 2% of memory CD4, and roughly 0.43% of memory CD8 clonotypes. Even with the large sequencing depth, rarefaction of the sorted-subset datasets indicated that sequencing was incomplete.

Using the deep immunoSEQ assay, multiplex PCR amplified TCR CDR3 regions from genomic DNA. For each cell subset, the extracted genomic DNA was distributed evenly across all wells of several immunoSEQ 96-well plates, and each plate served as one replicate. Each replicate PCR for sorted subsets received approximately 220 ng genomic DNA, equal to tens of thousands of T cell genomes. Purified libraries were quantified with a Qubit 3.0 fluorometer, sized on a Bioanalyzer 2100, and re-quantified with the KAPA Library Quantification kit. Each immunoSEQ 96-well plate was sequenced on its own single-read 150-cycle Illumina NextSeq 550 flow cell. In the paper's pipeline: The immunoSEQ output contained only junctional sequences without quality scores, so filtering could not match that applied to full-length reads. Sequences were annotated with PyIR, a Python wrapper for IgBLAST v1.9, and V/J genes and CDR3 were assigned using IMGT germline references. Reads were removed for weak V/J assignments (E-value above 1e-6), missing CDR3, stop codons, out-of-frame junctions, or ambiguous translated residues. A V3J clonotype was defined by an identical inferred V gene, J gene, and CDR3 amino acid sequence. To compute the percentage overlap between repertoires, the number of shared unique clonotypes was divided by the size of the smaller repertoire. RTK rarefaction, the Chao1 estimator, and Recon v2.1 estimates of unobserved clonotypes were used to assess repertoire richness. Generation probabilities were computed with OLGA for all TCRbeta clonotypes obtained by the gDNA method from several donors. TCRdb limited this immuneACCESS table to in-frame rearrangements with V and J called. A share of clones is missing; checked studies link under half to unresolved V genes, and the rest is unexplained. That table is the source of V, J and clone size, and D and trimming were worked out from the DNA. The sample yields about 2 million clones; about 95% were counted once. Around 1.1% of the sample goes to the ten largest clones.

The chain is encoded by TRBV6-1 joined to TRBJ1-6; the D region possibly corresponds to TRBD1 (6 bases align). The sequenced sample consisted of naive CD8+ T cells sorted from blood. This specimen's cell subset or site label, interpreted: CD45RA+CCR7+. The clonotype originates from a man between 18 and 29 years old in good health. Here the CDR3 is given as CASSEPDSWDYNSPLHF. The nucleotide sequence reads as follows: TGTGCCAGCAGTGAACCGGACAGTTGGGATTATAATTCACCCCTCCACTTT.